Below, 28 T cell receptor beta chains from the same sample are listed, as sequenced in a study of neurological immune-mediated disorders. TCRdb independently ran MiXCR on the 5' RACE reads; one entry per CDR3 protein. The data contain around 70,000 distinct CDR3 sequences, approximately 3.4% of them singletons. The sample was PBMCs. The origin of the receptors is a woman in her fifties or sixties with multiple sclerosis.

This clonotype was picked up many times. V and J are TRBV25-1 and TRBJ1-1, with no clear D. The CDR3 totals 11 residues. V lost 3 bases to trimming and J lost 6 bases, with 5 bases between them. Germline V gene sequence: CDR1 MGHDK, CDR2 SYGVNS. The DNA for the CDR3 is TGTGCCAGCAGTGAGCTTTCTGAAGCTTTCTTT. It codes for CASSELSEAFF.

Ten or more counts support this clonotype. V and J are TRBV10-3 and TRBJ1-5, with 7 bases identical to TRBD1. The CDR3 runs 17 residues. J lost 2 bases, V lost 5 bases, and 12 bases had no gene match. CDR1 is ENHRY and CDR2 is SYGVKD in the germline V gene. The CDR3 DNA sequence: TGTGCCATCAGTAGGGACAGCCACTCGAGGGGCAATCAGCCCCAGCATTTT. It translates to CAISRDSHSRGNQPQHF.

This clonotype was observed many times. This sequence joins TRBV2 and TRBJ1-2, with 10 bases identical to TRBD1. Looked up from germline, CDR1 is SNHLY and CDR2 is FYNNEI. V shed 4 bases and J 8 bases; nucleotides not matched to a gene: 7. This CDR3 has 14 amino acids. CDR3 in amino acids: CASSVRQGARGYTF. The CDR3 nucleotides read TGTGCCAGCAGTGTCCGACAGGGGGCTAGGGGCTACACCTTC.

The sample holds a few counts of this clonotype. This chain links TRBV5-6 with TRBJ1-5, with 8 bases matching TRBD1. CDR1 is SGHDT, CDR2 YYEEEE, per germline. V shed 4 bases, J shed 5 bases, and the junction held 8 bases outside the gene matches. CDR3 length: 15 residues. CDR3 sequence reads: CASSRLDRGDQPQHF. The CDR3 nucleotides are TGTGCCAGCAGCCGCCTTGACAGGGGAGATCAGCCCCAGCATTTT.

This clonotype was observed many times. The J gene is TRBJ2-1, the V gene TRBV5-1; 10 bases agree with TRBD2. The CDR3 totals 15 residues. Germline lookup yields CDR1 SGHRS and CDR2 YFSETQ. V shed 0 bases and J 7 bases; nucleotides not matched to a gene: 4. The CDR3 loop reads CASSLVASGSNEQFF. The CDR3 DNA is TGCGCCAGCAGCTTGGTGGCTAGCGGGAGTAATGAGCAGTTCTTC.

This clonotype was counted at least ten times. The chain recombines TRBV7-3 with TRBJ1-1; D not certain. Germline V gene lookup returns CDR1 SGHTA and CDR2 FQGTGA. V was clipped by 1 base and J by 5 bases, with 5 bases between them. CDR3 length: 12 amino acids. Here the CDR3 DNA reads TGTGCCAGCAGCTTAATCCGAACTGAAGCTTTCTTT. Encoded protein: CASSLIRTEAFF.

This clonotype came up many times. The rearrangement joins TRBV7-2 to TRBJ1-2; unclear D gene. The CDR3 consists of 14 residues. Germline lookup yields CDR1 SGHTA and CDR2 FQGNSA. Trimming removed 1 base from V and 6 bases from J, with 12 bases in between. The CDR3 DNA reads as TGTGCCAGCAGCTTAGGGTCAGGTCGGGATGGCTACACCTTC. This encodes CASSLGSGRDGYTF.

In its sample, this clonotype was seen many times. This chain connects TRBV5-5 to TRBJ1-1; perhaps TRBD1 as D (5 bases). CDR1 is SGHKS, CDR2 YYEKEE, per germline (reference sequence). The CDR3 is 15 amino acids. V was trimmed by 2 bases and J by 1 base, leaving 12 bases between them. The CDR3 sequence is CASSLSFGGNTEAFF. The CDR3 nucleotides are TGTGCCAGCAGCTTATCTTTCGGGGGGAACACTGAAGCTTTCTTT.

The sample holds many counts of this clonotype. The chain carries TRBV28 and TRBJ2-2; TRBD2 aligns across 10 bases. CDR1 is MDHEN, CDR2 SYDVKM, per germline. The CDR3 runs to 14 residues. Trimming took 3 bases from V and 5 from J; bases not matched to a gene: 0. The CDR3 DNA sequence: TGTGCCAGCAGTTTTAGCGGGGGGACCGGGGAGCTGTTTTTT. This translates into CASSFSGGTGELFF.

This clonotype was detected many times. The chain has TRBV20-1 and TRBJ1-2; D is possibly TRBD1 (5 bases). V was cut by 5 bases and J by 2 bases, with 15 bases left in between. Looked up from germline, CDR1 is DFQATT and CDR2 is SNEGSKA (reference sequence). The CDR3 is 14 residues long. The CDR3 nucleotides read TGCAGTGCTTCCTCAGGGAGAGAAAACTATGGCTACACCTTC. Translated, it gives CSASSGRENYGYTF.

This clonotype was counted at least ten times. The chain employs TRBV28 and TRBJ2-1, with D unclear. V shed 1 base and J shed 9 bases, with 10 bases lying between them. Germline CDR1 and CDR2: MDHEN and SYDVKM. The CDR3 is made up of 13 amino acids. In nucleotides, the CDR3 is TGTGCCAGCAGTTTATTGGTGGTGGGTGAGCAGTTCTTC. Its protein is CASSLLVVGEQFF.

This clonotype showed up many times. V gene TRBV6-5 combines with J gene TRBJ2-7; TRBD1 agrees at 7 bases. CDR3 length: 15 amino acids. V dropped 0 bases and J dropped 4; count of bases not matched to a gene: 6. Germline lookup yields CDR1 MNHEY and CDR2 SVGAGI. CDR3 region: CASSYSNRGWYEQYV. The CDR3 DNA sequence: TGTGCCAGCAGTTACTCGAACAGGGGATGGTACGAGCAGTACGTC.

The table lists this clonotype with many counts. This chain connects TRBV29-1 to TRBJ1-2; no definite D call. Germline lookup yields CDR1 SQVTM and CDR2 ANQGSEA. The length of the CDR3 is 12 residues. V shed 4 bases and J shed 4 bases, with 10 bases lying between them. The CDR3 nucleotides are TGCAGCGTTGGGGCGGATCTCTATGGCTACACCTTC. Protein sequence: CSVGADLYGYTF.

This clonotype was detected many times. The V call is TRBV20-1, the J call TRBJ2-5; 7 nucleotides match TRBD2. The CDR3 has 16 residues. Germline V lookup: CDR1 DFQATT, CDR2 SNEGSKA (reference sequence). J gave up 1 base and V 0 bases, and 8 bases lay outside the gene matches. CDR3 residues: CSARDSQRGPQETQYF. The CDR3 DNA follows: TGCAGTGCTAGAGATTCACAGCGGGGACCCCAAGAGACCCAGTACTTC.

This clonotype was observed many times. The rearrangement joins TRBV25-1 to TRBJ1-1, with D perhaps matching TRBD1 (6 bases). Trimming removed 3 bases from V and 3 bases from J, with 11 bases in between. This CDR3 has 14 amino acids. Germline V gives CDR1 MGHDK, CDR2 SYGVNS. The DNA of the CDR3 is TGTGCCAGCAGTGACCTCCACAGGGACACTGAAGCTTTCTTT. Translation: CASSDLHRDTEAFF.

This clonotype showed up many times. The DNA of the CDR3 is TGTGCCAGCAGTAGACAGGGAGCTGAAGCTTTCTTT. Translation gives CASSRQGAEAFF. This rearrangement joins TRBV6-1 to TRBJ1-1; TRBD1 agrees at 7 bases. This CDR3 has 12 amino acids. V shed 5 bases, J shed 6 bases, and the junction held 3 bases outside the gene matches. From germline, CDR1 is MNHNS and CDR2 SASEGT.

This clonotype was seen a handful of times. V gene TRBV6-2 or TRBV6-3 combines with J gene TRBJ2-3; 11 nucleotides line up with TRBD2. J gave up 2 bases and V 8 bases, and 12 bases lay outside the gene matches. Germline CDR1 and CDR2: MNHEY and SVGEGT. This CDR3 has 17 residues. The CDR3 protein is CASASGRSALLTDTQYF. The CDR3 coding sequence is TGTGCCAGCGCTAGCGGGAGGTCCGCCCTCCTCACAGATACGCAGTATTTT.

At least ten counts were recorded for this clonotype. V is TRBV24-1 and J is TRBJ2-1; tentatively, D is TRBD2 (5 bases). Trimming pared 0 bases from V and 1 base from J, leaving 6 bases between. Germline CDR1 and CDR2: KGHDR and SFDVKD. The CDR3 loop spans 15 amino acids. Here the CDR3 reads CATSDLRESYNEQFF. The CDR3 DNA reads TGTGCCACCAGTGATTTGCGGGAATCCTACAATGAGCAGTTCTTC.

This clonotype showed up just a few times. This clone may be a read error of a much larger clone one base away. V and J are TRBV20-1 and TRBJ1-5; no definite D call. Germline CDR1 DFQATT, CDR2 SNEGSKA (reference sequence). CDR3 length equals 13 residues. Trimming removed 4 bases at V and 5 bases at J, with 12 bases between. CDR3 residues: CSAKGPHYQPQHF. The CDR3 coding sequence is TGCAGTGCTAAAGGACCACACTATCAGCCCCAGCATTTT.

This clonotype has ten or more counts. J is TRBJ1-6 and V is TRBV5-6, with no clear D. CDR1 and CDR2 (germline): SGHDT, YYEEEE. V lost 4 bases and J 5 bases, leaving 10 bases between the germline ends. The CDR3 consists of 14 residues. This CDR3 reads CASSPGTNNSPLHF. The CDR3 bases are TGTGCCAGCAGCCCGGGAACAAATAATTCACCCCTCCACTTT.

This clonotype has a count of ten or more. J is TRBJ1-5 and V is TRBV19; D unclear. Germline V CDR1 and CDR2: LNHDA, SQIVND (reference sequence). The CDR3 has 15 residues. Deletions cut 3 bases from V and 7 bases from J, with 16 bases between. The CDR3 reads CASSIPQTGVQPQHF. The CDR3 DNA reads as TGTGCCAGTAGTATCCCCCAAACCGGGGTGCAGCCCCAGCATTTT.

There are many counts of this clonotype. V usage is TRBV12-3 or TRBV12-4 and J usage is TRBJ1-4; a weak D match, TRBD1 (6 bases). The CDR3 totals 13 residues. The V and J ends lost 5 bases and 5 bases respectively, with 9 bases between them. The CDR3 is CASSGQLNEKLFF. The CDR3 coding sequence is TGTGCCAGCAGTGGACAGTTAAATGAAAAACTGTTTTTT.

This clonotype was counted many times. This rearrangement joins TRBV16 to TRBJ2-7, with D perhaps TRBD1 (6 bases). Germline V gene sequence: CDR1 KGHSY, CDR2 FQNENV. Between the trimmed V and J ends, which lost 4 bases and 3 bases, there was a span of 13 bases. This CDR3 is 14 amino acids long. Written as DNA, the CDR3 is TGTGCCAGCAGCCCCCAGGGGACCCGCTACGAGCAGTACGTC. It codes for CASSPQGTRYEQYV.

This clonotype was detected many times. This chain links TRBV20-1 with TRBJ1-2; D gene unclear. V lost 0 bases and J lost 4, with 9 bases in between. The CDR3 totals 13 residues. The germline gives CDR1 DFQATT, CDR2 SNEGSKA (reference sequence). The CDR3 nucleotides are TGCAGTGCTAGAGATCAAGTCGGCTATGGCTACACCTTC. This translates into CSARDQVGYGYTF.

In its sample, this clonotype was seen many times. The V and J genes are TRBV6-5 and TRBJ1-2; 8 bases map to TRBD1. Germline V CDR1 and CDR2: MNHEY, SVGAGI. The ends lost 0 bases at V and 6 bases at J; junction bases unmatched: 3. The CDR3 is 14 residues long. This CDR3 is CASSYSGQGHGYTF. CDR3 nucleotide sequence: TGTGCCAGCAGTTACTCTGGACAGGGCCATGGCTACACCTTC.

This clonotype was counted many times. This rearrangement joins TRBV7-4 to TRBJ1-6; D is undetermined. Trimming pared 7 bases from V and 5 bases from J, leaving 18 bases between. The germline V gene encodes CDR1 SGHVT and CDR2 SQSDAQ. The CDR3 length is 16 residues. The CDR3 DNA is TGTGCCAGCAACTTGTTGGCGAACGTTCATAATTCACCCCTCCACTTT. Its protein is CASNLLANVHNSPLHF.

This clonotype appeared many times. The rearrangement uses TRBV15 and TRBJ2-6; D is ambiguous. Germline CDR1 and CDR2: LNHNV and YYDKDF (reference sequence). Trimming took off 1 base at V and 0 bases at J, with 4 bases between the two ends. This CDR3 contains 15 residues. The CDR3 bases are TGTGCCACCAGCAGAGTTTTCTCTGGGGCCAACGTCCTGACTTTC. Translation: CATSRVFSGANVLTF.

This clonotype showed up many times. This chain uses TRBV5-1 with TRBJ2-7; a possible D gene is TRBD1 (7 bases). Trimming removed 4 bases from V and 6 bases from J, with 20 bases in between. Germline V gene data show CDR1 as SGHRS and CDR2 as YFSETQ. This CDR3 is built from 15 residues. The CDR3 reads CASSVTGGQFFEQYF. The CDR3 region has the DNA TGCGCCAGCAGCGTCACCGGGGGACAGTTTTTCGAGCAGTACTTC.